This T cell receptor beta chain was observed in a study of blood T cell repertoires in COVID-19. This CDR3 comprises 16 residues. V lost 1 base and J lost 1, with 13 bases in between. Germline V gene sequence: CDR1 LNHDA, CDR2 SQIVND (reference sequence). The data were produced by immunoSEQ multiplex PCR, yet TCRdb's version contains in-frame clones alone and is incomplete. The table records 190,000 or so clones, roughly 87% of them present only once. This chain joins TRBV19 and TRBJ1-1, with TRBD1 as a possible D gene (5 bases). This clonotype was sampled from a woman between 25 and 40 years old who had recovered from COVID-19. The sequencing input was PBMCs or T cells enriched from blood (not recorded which). The CDR3: CASSIALLGANTEAFF. The CDR3 nucleotides are TGTGCCAGTAGTATAGCGCTCTTAGGGGCGAACACTGAAGCTTTCTTT.